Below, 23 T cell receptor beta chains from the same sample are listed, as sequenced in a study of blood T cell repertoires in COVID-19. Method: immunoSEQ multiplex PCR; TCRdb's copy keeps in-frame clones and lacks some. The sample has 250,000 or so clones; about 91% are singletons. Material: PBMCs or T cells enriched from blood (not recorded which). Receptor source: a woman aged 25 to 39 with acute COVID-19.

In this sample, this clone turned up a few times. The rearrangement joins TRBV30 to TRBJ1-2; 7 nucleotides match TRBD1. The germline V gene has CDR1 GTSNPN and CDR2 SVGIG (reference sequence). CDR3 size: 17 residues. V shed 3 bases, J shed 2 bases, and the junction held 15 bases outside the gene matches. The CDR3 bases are TGTGCCTGGAGCGAAACTATCAGAGGGACAGCCAACTATGGCTACACCTTC. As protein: CAWSETIRGTANYGYTF.

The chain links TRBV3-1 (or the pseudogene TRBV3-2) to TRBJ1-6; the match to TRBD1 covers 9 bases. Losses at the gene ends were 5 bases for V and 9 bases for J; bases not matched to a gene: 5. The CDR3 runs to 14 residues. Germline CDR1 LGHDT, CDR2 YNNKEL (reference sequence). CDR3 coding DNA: TGTGCCAGCAGCAGGACAGGGGATGTTTCACCCCTCCACTTT. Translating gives CASSRTGDVSPLHF.

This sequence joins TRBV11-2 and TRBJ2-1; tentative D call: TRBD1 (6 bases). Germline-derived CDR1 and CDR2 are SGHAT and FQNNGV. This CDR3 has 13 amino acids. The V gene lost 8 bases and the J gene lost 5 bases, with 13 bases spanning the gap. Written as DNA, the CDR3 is TGTGCCAGCCAACAGGGCCCCAACAATGAGCAGTTCTTC. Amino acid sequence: CASQQGPNNEQFF.

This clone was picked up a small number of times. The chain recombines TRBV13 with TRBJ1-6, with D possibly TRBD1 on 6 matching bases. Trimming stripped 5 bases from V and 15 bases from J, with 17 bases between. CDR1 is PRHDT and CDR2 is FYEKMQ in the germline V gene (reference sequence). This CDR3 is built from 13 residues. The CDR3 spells CASSRYRETHLHF. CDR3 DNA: TGTGCCAGCAGCAGATACAGGGAAACCCACCTCCACTTT.

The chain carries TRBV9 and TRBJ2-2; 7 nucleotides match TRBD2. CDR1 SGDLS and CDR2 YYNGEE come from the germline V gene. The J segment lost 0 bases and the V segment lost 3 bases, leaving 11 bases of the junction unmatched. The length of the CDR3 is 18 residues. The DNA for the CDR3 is TGTGCCAGCAGCGGGGAAACGGGACTACTATCGAACACCGGGGAGCTGTTTTTT. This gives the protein CASSGETGLLSNTGELFF.

The DNA for the CDR3 is TGTGCCAGCAGCTTAGGTTGGACAGGGGACTATAGCAATCAGCCCCAGCATTTT. This gives the protein CASSLGWTGDYSNQPQHF. V is TRBV7-8 and J is TRBJ1-5, with 9 bases that match TRBD1. V was pared by 1 base and J by 0 bases, with 7 bases of the junction left unmatched. Germline V gene data show CDR1 as SGHVS and CDR2 as FQNEAQ. The CDR3 has 18 amino acids. The full variable domain, completed using reference TRBV7-8 and TRBJ1-5, is GAGVSQSPRYKVAKRGQDVALRCDPISGHVSLFWYQQALGQGPEFLTYFQNEAQLDKSGLPSDRFFAERPEGSVSTLKIQRTQQEDSAVYLCASSLGWTGDYSNQPQHFGDGTRLSIL.

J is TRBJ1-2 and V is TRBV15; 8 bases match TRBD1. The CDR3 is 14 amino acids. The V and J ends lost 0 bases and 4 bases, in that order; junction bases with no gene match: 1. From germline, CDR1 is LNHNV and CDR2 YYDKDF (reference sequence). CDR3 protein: CATSRETGVYGYTF. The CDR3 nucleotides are TGTGCCACCAGCAGAGAGACAGGGGTCTATGGCTACACCTTC.

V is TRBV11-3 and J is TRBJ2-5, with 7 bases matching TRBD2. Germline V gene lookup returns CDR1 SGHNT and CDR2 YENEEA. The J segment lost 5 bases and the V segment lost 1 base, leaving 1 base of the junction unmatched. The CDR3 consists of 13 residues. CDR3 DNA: TGTGCCAGCAGCTTAGGGGAGGGGGAGACCCAGTACTTC. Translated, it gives CASSLGEGETQYF.

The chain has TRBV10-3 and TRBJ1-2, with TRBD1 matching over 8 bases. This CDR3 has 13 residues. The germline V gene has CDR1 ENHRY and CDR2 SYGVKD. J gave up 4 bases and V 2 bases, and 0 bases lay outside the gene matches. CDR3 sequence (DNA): TGTGCCATCAGTGAGGGGACAGGCTATGGCTACACCTTC. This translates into CAISEGTGYGYTF.

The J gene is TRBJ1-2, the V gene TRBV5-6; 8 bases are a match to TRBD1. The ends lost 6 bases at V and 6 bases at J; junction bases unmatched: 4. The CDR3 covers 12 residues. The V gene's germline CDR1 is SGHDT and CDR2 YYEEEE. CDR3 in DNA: TGTGCCAGCAACCGGGACAGGAATGGCTACACCTTC. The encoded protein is CASNRDRNGYTF.

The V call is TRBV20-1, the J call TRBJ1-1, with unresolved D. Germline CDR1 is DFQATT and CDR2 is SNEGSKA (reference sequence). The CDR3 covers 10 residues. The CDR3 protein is CSSVNTEAFF. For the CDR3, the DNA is TGCAGCAGCGTCAACACTGAAGCTTTCTTT.

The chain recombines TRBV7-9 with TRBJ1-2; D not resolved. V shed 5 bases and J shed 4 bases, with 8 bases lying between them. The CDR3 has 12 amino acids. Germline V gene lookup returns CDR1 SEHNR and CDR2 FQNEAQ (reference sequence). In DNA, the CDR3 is TGTGCCAGCAGCCAGGAGGTCTATGGCTACACCTTC. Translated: CASSQEVYGYTF.

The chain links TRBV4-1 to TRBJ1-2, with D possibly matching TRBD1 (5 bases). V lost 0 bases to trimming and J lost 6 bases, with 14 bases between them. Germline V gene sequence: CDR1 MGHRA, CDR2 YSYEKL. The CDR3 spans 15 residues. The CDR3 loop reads CASSQEYSGFHGYTF. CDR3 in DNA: TGCGCCAGCAGCCAAGAATACTCAGGGTTCCATGGCTACACCTTC.

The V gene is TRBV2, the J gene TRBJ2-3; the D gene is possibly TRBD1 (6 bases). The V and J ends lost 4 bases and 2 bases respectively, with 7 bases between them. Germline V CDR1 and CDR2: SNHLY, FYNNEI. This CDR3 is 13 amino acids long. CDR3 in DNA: TGTGCCAGCAGTGGACAGGTCACAGATACGCAGTATTTT. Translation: CASSGQVTDTQYF.

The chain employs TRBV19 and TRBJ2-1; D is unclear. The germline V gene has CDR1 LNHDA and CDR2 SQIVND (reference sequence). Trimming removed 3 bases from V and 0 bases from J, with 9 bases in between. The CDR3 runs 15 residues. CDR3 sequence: CASSMEWSSYNEQFF. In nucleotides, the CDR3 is TGTGCCAGTAGTATGGAATGGAGCTCCTACAATGAGCAGTTCTTC.

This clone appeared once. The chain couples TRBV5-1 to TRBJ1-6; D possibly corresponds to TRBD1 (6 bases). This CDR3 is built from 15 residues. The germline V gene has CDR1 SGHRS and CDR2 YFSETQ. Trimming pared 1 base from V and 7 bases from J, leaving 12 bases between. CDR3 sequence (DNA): TGCGCCAGCAGCTTGAACAGGGAGAACAATTCACCCCTCCACTTT. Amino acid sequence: CASSLNRENNSPLHF.

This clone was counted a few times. This CDR3 reads CASSLVWDRGLTEAFF. For the CDR3, the DNA is TGCGCCAGCAGCTTGGTATGGGACAGGGGGCTCACTGAAGCTTTCTTT. The chain carries TRBV5-1 and TRBJ1-1, with 12 bases aligning to TRBD1. Trimming at V came to 0 bases and at J to 4 bases, leaving 4 bases not matched to a gene. The CDR3 runs to 16 residues. Germline V lookup: CDR1 SGHRS, CDR2 YFSETQ.

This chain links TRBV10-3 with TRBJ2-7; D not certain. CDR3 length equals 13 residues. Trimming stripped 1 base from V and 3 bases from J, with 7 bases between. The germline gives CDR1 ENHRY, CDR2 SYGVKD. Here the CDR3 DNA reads TGTGCCATCAGTGAGTATGGCAGCTACGAGCAGTACTTC. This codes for CAISEYGSYEQYF.

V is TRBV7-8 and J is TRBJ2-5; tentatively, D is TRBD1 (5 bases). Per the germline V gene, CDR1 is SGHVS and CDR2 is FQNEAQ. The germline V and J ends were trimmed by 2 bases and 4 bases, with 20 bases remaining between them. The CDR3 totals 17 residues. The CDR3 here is CASSLQGATLGSETQYF. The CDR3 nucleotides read TGTGCCAGCAGCTTACAGGGTGCGACCCTGGGTTCAGAGACCCAGTACTTC. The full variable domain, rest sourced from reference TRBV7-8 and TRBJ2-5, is GAGVSQSPRYKVAKRGQDVALRCDPISGHVSLFWYQQALGQGPEFLTYFQNEAQLDKSGLPSDRFFAERPEGSVSTLKIQRTQQEDSAVYLCASSLQGATLGSETQYFGPGTRLLVL.

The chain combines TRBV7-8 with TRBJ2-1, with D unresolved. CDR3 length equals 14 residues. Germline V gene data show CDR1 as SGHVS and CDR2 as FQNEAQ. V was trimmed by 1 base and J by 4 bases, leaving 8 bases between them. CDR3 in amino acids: CASSLGADYNEQFF. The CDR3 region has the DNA TGTGCCAGCAGCTTAGGGGCCGATTACAATGAGCAGTTCTTC.

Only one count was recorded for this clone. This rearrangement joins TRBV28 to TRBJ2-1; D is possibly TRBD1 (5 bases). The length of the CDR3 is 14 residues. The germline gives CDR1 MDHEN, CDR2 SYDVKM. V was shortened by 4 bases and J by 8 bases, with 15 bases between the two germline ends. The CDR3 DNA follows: TGTGCCAGCAGTTCCTACCAGGGTACCGATGAGCAGTTCTTC. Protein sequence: CASSSYQGTDEQFF.

CDR3 nucleotide sequence: TGTGCCAGCAGCTACCTAGCGGGGGGTGGCACAGATACGCAGTATTTT. It is translated as CASSYLAGGGTDTQYF. This chain connects TRBV7-2 to TRBJ2-3; TRBD2 matches at 11 bases. The CDR3 spans 16 residues. Germline values: CDR1 SGHTA, CDR2 FQGNSA. The trim removed 4 bases at V and 1 base at J, leaving 4 bases unmatched.

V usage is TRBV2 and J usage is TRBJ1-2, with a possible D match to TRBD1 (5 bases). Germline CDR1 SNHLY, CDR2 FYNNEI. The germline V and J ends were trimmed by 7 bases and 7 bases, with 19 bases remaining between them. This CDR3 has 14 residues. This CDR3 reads CASKSTFRASGYTF. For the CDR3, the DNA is TGTGCCAGCAAATCGACGTTCAGGGCTTCTGGCTACACCTTC.